This T cell receptor (beta chain) was profiled in a study of regulatory T cells in long-lasting Graves disease. Study at large: A definition of persistent Graves' disease required over 5 years of antithyroid drugs plus positive TSH receptor antibodies.

Only a few counts were recorded for this clonotype. With iRepertoire HTBI primers and Arm-PCR of CDR3 regions, TCR beta libraries were built. TCRdb passed the multiplex PCR reads through MiXCR, listing each CDR3 protein once. Altogether 450,000 or so distinct CDR3 sequences are present, approximately 23% being singletons, with the ten largest covering 13%. Described time point: persistent/refractory GD, antithyroid drugs over 5 years with positive TRAb. With RNA extracted from PBMCs as input, the TCR library was made. A blood draw put approximately 9 milliliters of peripheral blood into EDTA tubes. The receptor was derived from a female donor with Graves disease. Sequenced material: peripheral blood mononuclear cells (PBMCs), taken when the disease was refractory, from a patient treated with antithyroid drugs.

The CDR3 coding sequence is TGTGCCAGCAGCCAAGTAGGGAGCAATCAGCCCCAGCATTTT. It yields the protein CASSQVGSNQPQHF. The V gene is TRBV3-1, the J gene TRBJ1-5; D ambiguous. V was shortened by 1 base and J by 1 base, with 5 bases between the two germline ends. In germline, CDR1 is LGHDT, CDR2 YNNKEL (reference sequence). The CDR3 runs 14 residues.